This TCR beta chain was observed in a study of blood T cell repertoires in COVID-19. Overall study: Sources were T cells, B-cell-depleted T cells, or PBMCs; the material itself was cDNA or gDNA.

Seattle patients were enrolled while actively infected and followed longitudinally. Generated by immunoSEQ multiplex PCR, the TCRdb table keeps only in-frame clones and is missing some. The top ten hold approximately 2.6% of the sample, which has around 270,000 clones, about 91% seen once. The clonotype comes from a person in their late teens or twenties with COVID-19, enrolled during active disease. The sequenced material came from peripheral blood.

The CDR3 coding sequence is TGCGCCAGCAGCCCTCTAGGGGGCTCGGGCACCGGGGAGCTGTTTTTT. Translation gives CASSPLGGSGTGELFF. The chain recombines TRBV5-1 with TRBJ2-2; TRBD1 matches at 7 bases. From germline, CDR1 is SGHRS and CDR2 YFSETQ. The CDR3 extends over 16 amino acids. J was trimmed by 4 bases and V by 4 bases; bases with no gene match: 10.